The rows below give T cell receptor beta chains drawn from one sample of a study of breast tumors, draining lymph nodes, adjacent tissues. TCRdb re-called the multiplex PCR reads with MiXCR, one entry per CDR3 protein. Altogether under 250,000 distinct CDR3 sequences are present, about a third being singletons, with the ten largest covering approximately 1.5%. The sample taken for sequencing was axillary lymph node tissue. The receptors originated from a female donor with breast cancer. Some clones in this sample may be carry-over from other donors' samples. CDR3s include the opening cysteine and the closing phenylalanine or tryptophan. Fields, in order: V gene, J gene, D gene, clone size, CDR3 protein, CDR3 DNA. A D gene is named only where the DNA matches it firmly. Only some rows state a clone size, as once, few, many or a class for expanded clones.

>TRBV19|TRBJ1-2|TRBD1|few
CASIAQGTEGYGYTF
TGTGCCAGTATCGCCCAAGGGACAGAGGGATATGGCTACACCTTC
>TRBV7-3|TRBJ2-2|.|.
CASREVSCGINSGELFF
TGTGCCAGCAGGGAGGTCAGTTGCGGGATAAACTCCGGGGAGCTGTTTTTT
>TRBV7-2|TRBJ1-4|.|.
CASRPGTDNEKLSF
TGTGCCAGCAGACCCGGGACGGATAATGAAAAACTGTCTTTT
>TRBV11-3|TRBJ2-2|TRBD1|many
CASSLGAGQGPNTGELFF
TGTGCCAGCAGCTTAGGGGCCGGACAGGGACCGAACACCGGGGAGCTGTTTTTT
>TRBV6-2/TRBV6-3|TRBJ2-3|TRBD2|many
CASSYGSGSPDTQYF
TGTGCCAGCAGTTACGGTAGCGGGAGCCCAGATACGCAGTATTTT
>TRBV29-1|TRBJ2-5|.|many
CSAQRGAQETQYF
TGCAGCGCCCAAAGGGGGGCCCAAGAGACCCAGTACTTC
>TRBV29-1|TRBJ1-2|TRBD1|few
CSVEAADRGAGYTF
TGCAGCGTTGAAGCGGCGGACAGGGGTGCTGGCTACACCTTC
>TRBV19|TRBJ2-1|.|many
CASSIPPQRLSSYNEQFF
TGTGCCAGTAGTATCCCCCCTCAGCGCTTAAGCTCCTACAATGAGCAGTTCTTC
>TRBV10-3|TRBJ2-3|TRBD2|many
CAIRPSGREDTQYF
TGTGCCATCAGACCTAGCGGGAGAGAAGATACGCAGTATTTT
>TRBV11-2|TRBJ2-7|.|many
CASSLWEFEQYF
TGTGCCAGCAGCTTGTGGGAATTCGAGCAGTACTTC
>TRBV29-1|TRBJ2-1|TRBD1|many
CSADRGGERAEQFF
TGCAGCGCCGACAGGGGAGGAGAACGGGCTGAGCAGTTCTTC
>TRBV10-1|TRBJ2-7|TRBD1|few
CASGPGGSYEQYF
TGCGCCAGCGGCCCAGGGGGTAGTTACGAGCAGTACTTC